This TCR beta chain was profiled in a study of T cell repertoires in cytomegalovirus infection. MiXCR, applied by TCRdb to the reads, yields one record per CDR3 protein. Counted here are around 450,000 distinct CDR3 sequences, under 40% occurring once; the ten biggest clones make up roughly 15%. This clonotype was counted only a few times. The CDR3 extends over 15 amino acids. CDR1 is LNHDA and CDR2 is SQIVND in the germline V gene (reference sequence). V lost 3 bases and J lost 0, with 9 bases in between. The V gene is TRBV19, the J gene TRBJ1-5; D unclear. The clonotype originates from a human donor in good health (CMV status not recorded). Some clones in this sample may be carry-over from other donors' samples. Source material: PBMCs. CDR3 loop: CASSMAPDSNQPQHF. Here the CDR3 DNA reads TGTGCCAGTAGTATGGCCCCAGATAGCAATCAGCCCCAGCATTTT.